The present entry profiles one TCR beta chain with its context. The antigen is not known. There are 13 residues in the CDR3. V dropped 3 bases and J dropped 6 bases, with 12 bases sitting between them. The sample is drawn from a study of CD8 T cells in Susac syndrome. Study results and caveats: The CD4+ T cell repertoires, which came from Susac syndrome patients, showed no sign of clonal expansion.

From blood CD8+ and CD4+ T cells, the TCR beta chain was sequenced. TEMRA cells were FACS-enriched, with CD8+ and CD4+ T cells isolated negatively. Reverse transcription of roughly 0.5 to 1 ug RNA was carried out with random hexamers. With immunoSEQ multiplex PCR, TCR beta CDR3 was amplified across 54 Vbeta and 13 Jbeta. From the immunoSEQ multiplex PCR reads, TCRdb called clonotypes with MiXCR, one entry per CDR3 protein. The table shows 67,000 or so distinct CDR3 sequences, with 90% to 95% occurring only once. This sequence originates from a human donor with Susac syndrome. This chain links TRBV12-3 or TRBV12-4 with TRBJ2-7; D is possibly TRBD1 (5 bases). Sequenced: CD4+ T cells from PBMCs. The CDR3 nucleotides are TGTGCCAGCAGTTTGGTCAGGGCCGGCGAGCAGTACTTC. It translates to CASSLVRAGEQYF.